The rows below give T cell receptor beta chains drawn from one sample of a study of CD8 T cells in Susac syndrome. MiXCR, run by TCRdb on the immunoSEQ multiplex PCR reads, gives a single entry per CDR3 protein. The sample has 250,000 to 300,000 distinct CDR3 sequences; approximately 85% are singletons. The sequencing sample was made of CD8+ T cells from PBMCs. The receptors come from a human donor with multiple sclerosis. Each CDR3 is given with its conserved first and last residue. D genes are given only for firm matches. The listing skips clone size in some rows; elsewhere it reads once, few, many or a size class.

j_gene | v_gene | d_gene | abundance | CDR3nt | CDR3aa
TRBJ1-2 | TRBV28 | - | once | TGTGCCAGCAGTTTATGGGACAGCAACTATGGCTACACCTTC | CASSLWDSNYGYTF
TRBJ1-6 | TRBV4-3 | - | - | TGCGCCAGCAGCCCCGGAGGGAGAAACTCACCCCTCCACTTT | CASSPGGRNSPLHF
TRBJ1-2 | TRBV7-8 | - | - | TGTGCCAGCAGCTTAGGTTTGGGACCCGGAGGAAATGGCTACACCTTC | CASSLGLGPGGNGYTF
TRBJ1-1 | TRBV12-3/TRBV12-4 | - | - | TGTGCCAGCAGTTGGGATTGGGGCACTGAAGCTTTCTTT | CASSWDWGTEAFF
TRBJ2-1 | TRBV4-3 | TRBD2 | - | TGCGCCAGCAGCCAAAGATGGGGACTAGCGGGAGGGGGGAGCTCCTACAATGAGCAGTTCTTC | CASSQRWGLAGGGSSYNEQFF
TRBJ2-3 | TRBV20-1 | TRBD2 | - | TGCAGTGCTAGAGGAGGACTAGGACTAGCGTCAGATACGCAGTATTTT | CSARGGLGLASDTQYF
TRBJ1-2 | TRBV29-1 | - | once | TGCAGCGTTGGAGGTCCCCGGGGGGCGGGTGGCTACACCTTC | CSVGGPRGAGGYTF
TRBJ2-2 | TRBV28 | TRBD2 | - | TGTGCCAGCAGCATCCTTAGCGGGAGGGCCGGGGAGCTGTTTTTT | CASSILSGRAGELFF
TRBJ2-7 | TRBV7-8 | - | - | TGTGCCAGCAGCCCTTTTTGGAGTACGAGCTCCTACGAGCAGTACTTC | CASSPFWSTSSYEQYF
TRBJ1-2 | TRBV6-2/TRBV6-3 | - | - | TGTGCCAGCAGTTACCCATCCAATCGGGGAGATGTACCCCATTACTATGGCTACACCTTC | CASSYPSNRGDVPHYYGYTF
TRBJ2-7 | TRBV27 | - | - | TGTGCCAGCAGTTTCTACCCCCGCTACGAGCAGTACTTC | CASSFYPRYEQYF
TRBJ2-1 | TRBV19 | TRBD2 | once | TGTGCCAGCAGACTAGCGGGAGCCCCCAGCACACACAATGAGCAGTTCTTC | CASRLAGAPSTHNEQFF
TRBJ2-5 | TRBV11-2 | - | few | TGTGCCAGCAGCTTAGAAGGATCATGGGTCGGAGAGACCCAGTACTTC | CASSLEGSWVGETQYF
TRBJ2-3 | TRBV7-9 | - | - | TGTGCCAGCAGCTTATTAGCGAGTAGGGAAGATACGCAGTATTTT | CASSLLASREDTQYF
TRBJ2-2 | TRBV11-3 | TRBD1 | - | TGTGCCAGCAGCTTTCGGCAGGGGGCGACCGGGGAGCTGTTTTTT | CASSFRQGATGELFF
TRBJ2-7 | TRBV29-1 | - | - | TGCAGCGTTGAAACAGCACCATACGAGCAGCACTTC | CSVETAPYEQHF
TRBJ1-3 | TRBV5-1 | - | - | TGCGCCAGCAGCTTGGAGTTAGGGAACTCTGGAAACACCATATATTTT | CASSLELGNSGNTIYF
TRBJ1-5 | TRBV28 | - | - | TGTGCCACCACGGAGGGGGGTAGCAATCAGCCCCAGCATTTT | CATTEGGSNQPQHF
TRBJ1-5 | TRBV19 | - | - | TGTGCCAGTAGTATAGCTACCTATCAGCCCCAGCATTTT | CASSIATYQPQHF
TRBJ1-2 | TRBV7-9 | - | - | TGTGCCAGCAGCTTAGCGGCGCGGAGGACGGAGGAATATGGCTACACCTTC | CASSLAARRTEEYGYTF
TRBJ2-6 | TRBV14 | - | - | TGTGCCAGCAGCCAACGCCGGGACTTTTCTGGGGCCAACGTCCTGACTTTC | CASSQRRDFSGANVLTF
TRBJ2-7 | TRBV4-3 | TRBD1 | - | TGCGCCAGCAGCCAGGACAGGGCGACCGCGGCCTACGAGCAGTACTTC | CASSQDRATAAYEQYF
TRBJ1-1 | TRBV9 | - | once | TGTGCCAGCAGTCCGTGGCGGACAAACACTGAAGCTTTCTTT | CASSPWRTNTEAFF
TRBJ1-1 | TRBV12-3/TRBV12-4 | - | - | TGTGCCAGCAGTTTAGGTTTACAGGCTTTCTTT | CASSLGLQAFF
TRBJ2-2 | TRBV5-4 | - | - | TGTGCCAGCACAGGGTCCACCGGGGAGCTGTTTTTT | CASTGSTGELFF
TRBJ2-2 | TRBV5-1 | - | few | TGCGCCAGCAGCTTTTCGGGACCGGGAAAAACCGGGGAGCTGTTTTTT | CASSFSGPGKTGELFF
TRBJ2-1 | TRBV6-5 | - | - | TGTGCCAGCAGTTACGAGTCGGTCGATGAGCAGTTCTTC | CASSYESVDEQFF